This note documents a single T cell receptor beta chain sequence. These data originate in a study of blood T cell repertoires in COVID-19. For the study at large: Samples of COVID-19 (acute and convalescent) were obtained from the United States, Italy and Spain. T cells, B-cell-depleted T cells, or PBMCs provided the cDNA or gDNA that served as material.

CDR1 LNHDA and CDR2 SQIVND come from the germline V gene (reference sequence). Germline trimming cut 9 bases from V and 3 bases from J; bases unmatched to any gene: 11. The CDR3 totals 15 residues. Per the study methods: Quantification of nucleated cells was approximated via reference gene primer amplification. Clones were read by immunoSEQ multiplex PCR, and TCRdb kept only the in-frame ones, dropping some. That table is the source of V, J and clone size, and D and trimming were worked out from the DNA. This sample has fewer than 200,000 clones, with 75% to 80% found just once. The origin of this receptor is a woman in her 70s with acute or convalescent COVID-19. Sequenced input: peripheral blood. The rearrangement links TRBV19 to TRBJ1-5; TRBD1 matches 7 bases. The CDR3 sequence is CASALRGQINQPQHF. CDR3 sequence (DNA): TGTGCCAGCGCGCTTCGGGGACAGATCAATCAGCCCCAGCATTTT.